Below are 20 T cell receptor beta chains sequenced from a single sample in a study of T-cell reconstitution after alpha-beta-depleted transplantation in children. The library targeted TCRbeta and was prepared with unique molecular identifiers. Each CDR3 protein gets one entry after TCRdb re-called the PCR reads with MiXCR. The sample consists of 500,000 to 600,000 distinct CDR3 sequences, 18% of them appearing once. Material: PBMCs from the stem cell graft donor, obtained from the stem cell graft. The receptors were sampled from a human donor who donated a stem cell graft to a child with acute lymphoblastic leukemia.

This clonotype has a handful of counts. J is TRBJ2-7 and V is TRBV6-5, with 7 bases that match TRBD1. Per the germline V gene, CDR1 is MNHEY and CDR2 is SVGAGI. Unmatched junction bases numbered 9, after V lost 2 bases and J lost 2 bases. There are 16 residues in the CDR3. The CDR3 loop reads CASSYGTGDRTYEQYF. CDR3 DNA sequence: TGTGCCAGCAGTTACGGCACAGGGGATAGGACCTACGAGCAGTACTTC.

The chain recombines TRBV24-1 with TRBJ2-1, with TRBD2 matching over 15 bases. V dropped 3 bases and J dropped 5; count of bases not matched to a gene: 7. Germline V CDR1 and CDR2: KGHDR, SFDVKD. The CDR3 is made up of 18 amino acids. CDR3 amino acids: CATSDAPGLAGGHNEQFF. The CDR3 DNA reads TGTGCCACCAGTGATGCTCCTGGACTAGCGGGAGGGCACAATGAGCAGTTCTTC.

The rearrangement joins TRBV6-4 to TRBJ1-1, with 9 positions matching TRBD1. The V gene end was trimmed by 5 bases and the J gene end by 4 bases; junction bases not matched to a gene: 8. Germline CDR1 MRHNA, CDR2 SNTAGT. The CDR3 totals 15 residues. CDR3 DNA: TGTGCCAGCAGTCCCTCGACAGGGGGGGGCACTGAAGCTTTCTTT. Encoded protein: CASSPSTGGGTEAFF.

This clonotype was seen a handful of times. The chain combines TRBV27 with TRBJ1-2; 9 bases fit TRBD1. Per the germline V gene, CDR1 is MNHEY and CDR2 is SMNVEV (reference sequence). V lost 0 bases and J lost 6; bases outside the gene matches: 5. There are 15 residues in the CDR3. The CDR3 here is CASSLSQGARNGYTF. The CDR3 DNA reads TGTGCCAGCAGTTTATCACAGGGGGCGCGTAATGGCTACACCTTC.

This chain links TRBV6-1 with TRBJ1-1; D call uncertain. Between the trimmed V and J ends, which lost 8 bases and 3 bases, there was a span of 22 bases. CDR1 is MNHNS and CDR2 is SASEGT in the germline V gene. This CDR3 comprises 16 residues. The CDR3 DNA sequence: TGTGCCAGCTTTTTGAATTCGGGCCTCGGGGACACTGAAGCTTTCTTT. Its protein product is CASFLNSGLGDTEAFF.

This clonotype was recorded a few times. The chain joins TRBV2 to TRBJ2-2; D not resolved. V shed 7 bases and J shed 2 bases, with 11 bases lying between them. Germline CDR1 SNHLY, CDR2 FYNNEI. The CDR3 has 14 amino acids. CDR3: CASKWGSNTGELFF. The CDR3 nucleotides are TGTGCCAGCAAATGGGGAAGTAACACCGGGGAGCTGTTTTTT.

The J gene is TRBJ2-5, the V gene TRBV7-2, with 15 bases matching TRBD2. Germline V gene data show CDR1 as SGHTA and CDR2 as FQGNSA. The CDR3 has 17 residues. The V segment lost 1 base and the J segment 5 bases; nucleotides outside the gene matches: 5. As DNA, the CDR3 is TGTGCCAGCAGCTTAGGGACTAGCGGGAGGGCCTACGAGACCCAGTACTTC. Amino acids: CASSLGTSGRAYETQYF. The entire variable domain, with the rest obtained from reference TRBV7-2 and TRBJ2-5, is as follows: GAGVSQSPSNKVTEKGKDVELRCDPISGHTALYWYRQSLGQGLEFLIYFQGNSAPDKSGLPSDRFSAERTGGSVSTLTIQRTQQEDSAVYLCASSLGTSGRAYETQYFGPGTRLLVL.

This sequence joins TRBV4-2 and TRBJ1-1, with D perhaps TRBD1 (6 bases). V was trimmed by 3 bases and J by 2 bases, leaving 10 bases between them. This CDR3 spans 14 amino acids. Germline CDR1 and CDR2: LGHNA and YNFKEQ. The DNA for the CDR3 is TGTGCCAGCAGCCACCCGGGGGCTAACACTGAAGCTTTCTTT. Its translation is CASSHPGANTEAFF.

The V call is TRBV7-2, the J call TRBJ2-3; 8 nucleotides match TRBD2. The CDR3 extends over 19 amino acids. The germline gives CDR1 SGHTA, CDR2 FQGNSA. With 1 base clipped from V and 4 bases from J, the junction kept 16 bases outside the gene matches. The CDR3 region is CASSLVPHLSGSRPDTQYF. CDR3 coding DNA: TGTGCCAGCAGCTTAGTGCCCCACTTAAGCGGGAGCCGCCCAGATACGCAGTATTTT.

This clonotype was detected only a few times. V is TRBV12-3 or TRBV12-4 and J is TRBJ2-1; D possibly matches TRBD1 or TRBD2 (5 bases each). The V gene lost 3 bases and the J gene lost 7 bases, with 22 bases spanning the gap. The CDR3 sequence is 17 residues long. CDR3 protein: CASSFGGLEARLNEQFF. The CDR3 nucleotides are TGTGCCAGCAGTTTTGGGGGATTGGAGGCTAGACTGAATGAGCAGTTCTTC.

V and J are TRBV7-2 and TRBJ2-3, with 13 bases lining up with TRBD2. V dropped 3 bases and J dropped 2; count of bases not matched to a gene: 2. The CDR3 runs to 16 residues. From germline, CDR1 is SGHTA and CDR2 FQGNSA. The CDR3 region is CASSLGLAGYTDTQYF. The CDR3 nucleotides are TGTGCCAGCAGCTTGGGACTAGCGGGATACACAGATACGCAGTATTTT.

The rearrangement joins TRBV20-1 to TRBJ2-7; 7 nucleotides align to TRBD1. Germline values: CDR1 DFQATT, CDR2 SNEGSKA (reference sequence). The length of the CDR3 is 14 residues. V gave up 5 bases and J gave up 1 base; unmatched junction bases: 8. The DNA of the CDR3 is TGCAGTGCTGTCTCCGGGACAGCTTCCTACGAGCAGTACTTC. Translation gives CSAVSGTASYEQYF.

The J gene is TRBJ2-3, the V gene TRBV27; D may be TRBD1 (6 bases). The V end was cut by 6 bases, the J end by 5 bases, with 15 bases between. Germline lookup yields CDR1 MNHEY and CDR2 SMNVEV (reference sequence). This CDR3 contains 14 residues. This chain's CDR3 is CASSLQGYIDTQYF. In DNA form, the CDR3 reads TGTGCCAGCAGCCTACAGGGCTATATAGATACGCAGTATTTT.

This clonotype appeared many times. The chain is built from TRBV29-1 and TRBJ2-2, with D tentatively TRBD1 or TRBD2 (6 bases each). The CDR3 runs to 16 residues. V was cut by 3 bases and J by 4 bases, with 18 bases left in between. Germline lookup yields CDR1 SQVTM and CDR2 ANQGSEA. The CDR3 DNA follows: TGCAGCGTTGACCACCCGGAACAGGGAGGCACCGGGGAGCTGTTTTTT. Encoded protein: CSVDHPEQGGTGELFF.

The rearrangement links TRBV29-1 to TRBJ2-2; no clear D gene. CDR3 length equals 11 residues. Germline CDR1 reads SQVTM; CDR2 reads ANQGSEA. V lost 4 bases and J lost 5, with 5 bases in between. This CDR3 is CSVVSTGELFF. DNA of the CDR3: TGCAGCGTTGTTAGTACCGGGGAGCTGTTTTTT.

The chain is built from TRBV12-3 or TRBV12-4 and TRBJ1-4; 9 bases are shared with TRBD1. The CDR3 totals 13 residues. The V gene end was trimmed by 8 bases and the J gene end by 10 bases; junction bases not matched to a gene: 8. In DNA, the CDR3 is TGTGCCAGCCTGGGACAGGGACCATCAAAACTGTTTTTT. Protein: CASLGQGPSKLFF.

The chain couples TRBV4-1 to TRBJ1-5; D unresolved. The length of the CDR3 is 15 residues. V shed 1 base and J shed 3 bases, with 10 bases lying between them. CDR1 and CDR2 (germline): MGHRA, YSYEKL. The CDR3 DNA follows: TGCGCCAGCAGCCAAGTACACAGCTTCAATCAGCCCCAGCATTTT. It is translated as CASSQVHSFNQPQHF.

The CDR3 sequence is CSASSGGREQYF. Written as DNA, the CDR3 is TGCAGTGCTAGTTCTGGGGGTAGGGAGCAGTACTTC. This sequence joins TRBV20-1 and TRBJ2-7; D may match TRBD1 or TRBD2 (5 bases each). CDR1 is DFQATT and CDR2 is SNEGSKA in the germline V gene (reference sequence). The CDR3 has 12 residues. Trimming took 3 bases from V and 7 from J, leaving 13 bases between them.

This clonotype occurred a few times. The chain joins TRBV15 to TRBJ2-1; TRBD2 matches at 8 bases. Per the germline V gene, CDR1 is LNHNV and CDR2 is YYDKDF (reference sequence). The CDR3 loop spans 14 amino acids. With V trimmed by 8 bases and J by 7 bases, 10 bases remained unmatched. For the CDR3, the DNA is TGTGCCACCCTTCCTTCGGGAGGGGGGAATGAGCAGTTCTTC. Its protein is CATLPSGGGNEQFF.

The rearrangement joins TRBV15 to TRBJ2-7; D is unclear. V dropped 0 bases and J dropped 6 bases, with 12 bases sitting between them. The length of the CDR3 is 14 residues. CDR1 is LNHNV and CDR2 is YYDKDF in the germline V gene (reference sequence). The CDR3 here is CATSRDLSSSEQYF. The CDR3 DNA reads TGTGCCACCAGCAGAGATTTGAGTAGCTCCGAGCAGTACTTC.